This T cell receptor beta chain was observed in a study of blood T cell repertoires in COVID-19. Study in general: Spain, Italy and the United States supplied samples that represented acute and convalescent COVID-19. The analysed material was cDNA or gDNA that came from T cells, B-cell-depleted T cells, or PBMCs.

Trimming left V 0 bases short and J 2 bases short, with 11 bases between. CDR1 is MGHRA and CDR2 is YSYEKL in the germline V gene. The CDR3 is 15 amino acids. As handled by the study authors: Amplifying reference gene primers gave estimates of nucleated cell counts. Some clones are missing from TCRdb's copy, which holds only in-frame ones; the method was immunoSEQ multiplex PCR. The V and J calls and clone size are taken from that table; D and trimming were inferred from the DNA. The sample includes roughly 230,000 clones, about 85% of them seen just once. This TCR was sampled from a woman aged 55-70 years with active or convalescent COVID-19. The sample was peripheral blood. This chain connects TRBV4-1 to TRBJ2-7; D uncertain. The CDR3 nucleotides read TGCGCCAGCAGCCAAGAACTCAGGTCGGCCTACGAGCAGTACTTC. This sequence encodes CASSQELRSAYEQYF.